Reported below is one T cell receptor beta chain. Antigen: not known. This sample stems from a study of T cell responses to AZD1222 COVID-19 vaccine. The germline V and J ends were trimmed by 4 bases and 2 bases, with 14 bases remaining between them. The CDR3 loop spans 15 amino acids. Germline lookup yields CDR1 SGHRS and CDR2 YFSETQ. Profiling relied on immunoSEQ multiplex PCR, and the TCRdb table lists in-frame clones only, not all of them. Of approximately 110,000 clones in the sample, about nine tenths were seen once. Study-wide points: Researchers took repertoire samples only after the peak T cell response had come. Clonal diversity was possibly underestimated, and the donors were mostly white British, with more females. Vaccine-associated CD4 TCRs ranged over spike, dominating at 160-218 and 743-854.

The receptor was derived from an adult who received the AZD1222 COVID-19 vaccine. The gene calls are TRBV5-1 and TRBJ2-3; a possible D gene is TRBD1 (5 bases). The material was peripheral blood, obtained 28 days after the second AZD1222 dose. Here the CDR3 DNA reads TGCGCCAGCAGCACCTCTGGGGCCCCCACAGATACGCAGTATTTT. Protein sequence: CASSTSGAPTDTQYF.